The T cell receptor beta chain under discussion was sequenced for a study of blood T cell repertoires in COVID-19. Across the study: Specimens from acute and convalescent COVID-19 originated in the United States, Italy and Spain. T cells, B-cell-depleted T cells, or PBMCs provided the cDNA or gDNA that served as material.

This clone was counted between two and nine times. The length of the CDR3 is 14 residues. V was cut by 2 bases and J by 4 bases, with 9 bases left in between. CDR1 and CDR2 (germline): MNHNS, SASEGT. Source study methods: Scientists estimated how many nucleated cells there were by amplifying reference gene primers. Libraries were prepared by immunoSEQ multiplex PCR; TCRdb keeps only in-frame clonotypes and omits some of them. For V, J and clone size, that table is used; D and trimming come from the DNA. Here the sample spans some 170,000 clones, around 90% being singletons. The sample taken for sequencing was peripheral blood. The V and J genes are TRBV6-1 and TRBJ1-3, with D unclear. The TCR sequence derives from a man between 60 and 75 years old with active or convalescent COVID-19. The CDR3 region has the DNA TGTGCCAGCAGTGAATCGGCAGGAGGAAACACCATATATTTT. Translating it yields CASSESAGGNTIYF.